This TCR beta chain came from a study of cytomegalovirus exposure and HLA in healthy donors. Broader study findings: It was reportedly the case that the classifier diagnosed cytomegalovirus status with high specificity and sensitivity. A further, later analysis showed that HLA-associated TCR beta chains (compared with equally common others) were more clonally expanded.

The PCR used 60 Vbeta and 13 Jbeta primers. TCRdb's table, derived via immunoSEQ multiplex PCR, lists solely in-frame clones and lacks some. This sample yields around 140,000 clones, of which 80% to 85% are seen a single time; about 8.6% belongs to the top ten. For this clone: Its antigen is unknown.

The sample taken for sequencing was PBMCs. The TCR comes from a woman in her fifties or sixties in good health and CMV-seropositive.

In DNA, the CDR3 is TGTGCCAGCAGTGAAGCAAGTCTAGCCGCAGGTACGCAGTATTTT. It is translated as CASSEASLAAGTQYF. V is TRBV6-1 and J is TRBJ2-3; perhaps TRBD2 as D (5 bases). The CDR3 consists of 15 residues. CDR1 and CDR2 from the germline V gene are MNHNS and SASEGT. The V end lost 0 bases, the J end lost 8 bases, and 15 bases lay between the germline ends.